This is a list of T cell receptor beta chains from one sample in a study of OX40 agonist ivuxolimab in advanced cancers. The data were produced by immunoSEQ multiplex PCR, yet TCRdb's version contains in-frame clones alone and is incomplete. The top ten hold approximately 0.5% of the sample, which has roughly 70,000 clones, 65% to 90% seen once. The specimen was CD4+ or CD8+ T cells sorted from blood, collected in a trial of the OX40 agonist ivuxolimab. The receptors shown here come from an adult with an advanced solid tumor such as melanoma, head and neck, liver or kidney cancer. CDR3s include the opening cysteine and the closing phenylalanine or tryptophan. Fields, in order: CDR3 DNA, CDR3 protein, V gene, clone size, J gene, D gene. D genes are given only for firm matches. Not every row has a clone size; where given, it reads once, few, many or a size class.

TGTGCCAGCAGTGAAGGTCGCGGGGGGCGGAGGTACAATGAGCAGTTCTTC,CASSEGRGGRRYNEQFF,TRBV6-1,-,TRBJ2-1,TRBD2
TGTGCCAGCACTGCGGGAGGCGGTTTTTCACCCCTCCACTTT,CASTAGGGFSPLHF,TRBV28,-,TRBJ1-6,-
TGTGCCAGCAGCTTACGGGGATCCGGGGCCAACGTCCTGACTTTC,CASSLRGSGANVLTF,TRBV5-6,-,TRBJ2-6,-
TGTGCCAGCAGCTTAGCAGGGGGCGGGGATACGCAGTATTTT,CASSLAGGGDTQYF,TRBV7-9,-,TRBJ2-3,TRBD1
TGTGCCAGCAGTACCGGGACAGGGGACGAAAAACTGTTTTTT,CASSTGTGDEKLFF,TRBV6-6,-,TRBJ1-4,TRBD1
TGCGCCAGCAGCCGCCAACAGGGGGCTTCCGGGGAGCTGTTTTTT,CASSRQQGASGELFF,TRBV4-1,-,TRBJ2-2,TRBD1
TGTGCCAGCAGCCGGGACAGGGGTAGGAAGGAGGGTGAAAAACTGTTTTTT,CASSRDRGRKEGEKLFF,TRBV4-2,once,TRBJ1-4,TRBD1
TGTGCCAGCAGCAAGGGAGGTCTCGGCTCTGGAAACACCATATATTTT,CASSKGGLGSGNTIYF,TRBV7-9,-,TRBJ1-3,-
TGTGCCACCAGCAGACAGACAGACTATGAAGCTTTCTTT,CATSRQTDYEAFF,TRBV15,-,TRBJ1-1,-
TGTGCCAGCAGAAACCGGGAGACCTACAATGAGCAGTTCTTC,CASRNRETYNEQFF,TRBV6-5,once,TRBJ2-1,-
TGTGCCACCAGCGTTAGCTTTCTTGAGCAGTTCTTC,CATSVSFLEQFF,TRBV15,-,TRBJ2-1,-
TGTGCCAGAAGCCCACCCCCGAAGAAAGTAACCGGGGAGCTGTTTTTT,CARSPPPKKVTGELFF,TRBV5-3,-,TRBJ2-2,-
TGTGCCAGCAGCCAAGTGTCGGATCCGGGACAGCATTACAATGAGCAGTTCTTC,CASSQVSDPGQHYNEQFF,TRBV14,-,TRBJ2-1,TRBD1
TGTGCCAGCAGTGCACTAGCGGGGGGGGCAGATACGCAGTATTTT,CASSALAGGADTQYF,TRBV6-5,-,TRBJ2-3,TRBD2
TGTGCCAGCAGCAGGGGGACTAGCGGGAGGACCTCGGGGCAGTTCTTC,CASSRGTSGRTSGQFF,TRBV5-4,-,TRBJ2-1,TRBD2
TGTGCCAGCAGACCTCTGACGGGGGGACCTGAAGCTTTCTTT,CASRPLTGGPEAFF,TRBV6-5,-,TRBJ1-1,-
TGTGCCAGCAGTGAATACAGTCTCTCCTACGAGCAGTACTTC,CASSEYSLSYEQYF,TRBV2,few,TRBJ2-7,-
TGTGCCAGCAGAAGACAGGGCAGCTCCTACGAGCAGTACTTC,CASRRQGSSYEQYF,TRBV27,-,TRBJ2-7,TRBD1
TGTGCCAGCAGACCTGGACAGGAGAGCACTGAAGCTTTCTTT,CASRPGQESTEAFF,TRBV28,-,TRBJ1-1,TRBD1
TGTGCCAGCAGTTCTTTTTTCGGGCCGGAGAGCTCCTACGAGCAGTACTTC,CASSSFFGPESSYEQYF,TRBV28,few,TRBJ2-7,-
TGCGCCAGCAGCCAAGACGGGGGTTACTACGAGCAGTACTTC,CASSQDGGYYEQYF,TRBV4-3,-,TRBJ2-7,-
TGTGCCAGTAGTTCGGCGGGGGGCTCGCCCCCCGAAAAACTGTTTTTT,CASSSAGGSPPEKLFF,TRBV19,once,TRBJ1-4,-
TGTGCCAGCAGGGGGACAGGGGACAATCAGCCCCAGCATTTT,CASRGTGDNQPQHF,TRBV2,-,TRBJ1-5,TRBD1
TGTGCCAGCAGCTTACGGACAGGGAGTTCCTACGAGCAGTACTTC,CASSLRTGSSYEQYF,TRBV11-3,-,TRBJ2-7,TRBD1
TGTGCCAGCAGTCCTCGGGGCCACACTGAAGCTTTCTTT,CASSPRGHTEAFF,TRBV6-5,-,TRBJ1-1,-
TGTGCCAGCTCTCGGGACAGGGTGGTTCCTGAAGCTTTCTTT,CASSRDRVVPEAFF,TRBV18,-,TRBJ1-1,TRBD1
TGTGCCAGCAGCCCCAATTCAGGGCGTGGCTACACCTTC,CASSPNSGRGYTF,TRBV11-2,-,TRBJ1-2,-
TGTGCCAGCAGCTTAATACAGGGCTACGAGCAGTACTTC,CASSLIQGYEQYF,TRBV7-2,-,TRBJ2-7,-
TGTGCCAGTAAACAACACCAGTTCGGAGAGCAGTACTTC,CASKQHQFGEQYF,TRBV19,-,TRBJ2-7,-
TGTGCCAGCAGCCAAGATGTGGGGGGCACTGAAGCTTTCTTT,CASSQDVGGTEAFF,TRBV14,-,TRBJ1-1,-
TGTGCCAGCAGCCAAGACTCAGGGGCACTAGCCAAAAACATTCAGTACTTC,CASSQDSGALAKNIQYF,TRBV4-2,-,TRBJ2-4,-
TGTGCCAGCAGTTTTAGCGGATACGAGCAGTACTTC,CASSFSGYEQYF,TRBV25-1,-,TRBJ2-7,-
TGTGCCAGTAGTATGGGGGACAGGGGGCAGGTCGGGGAGCTGTTTTTT,CASSMGDRGQVGELFF,TRBV19,-,TRBJ2-2,TRBD1
TGTGCCAGCAGTGAGACTAGCGGGAGTAGGGATGAGCAGTTCTTC,CASSETSGSRDEQFF,TRBV25-1,-,TRBJ2-1,TRBD2
TGTGCCAGCAGTTTATTGGGTCTCGAGGGGGTAGCTTTCTTT,CASSLLGLEGVAFF,TRBV28,-,TRBJ1-1,-